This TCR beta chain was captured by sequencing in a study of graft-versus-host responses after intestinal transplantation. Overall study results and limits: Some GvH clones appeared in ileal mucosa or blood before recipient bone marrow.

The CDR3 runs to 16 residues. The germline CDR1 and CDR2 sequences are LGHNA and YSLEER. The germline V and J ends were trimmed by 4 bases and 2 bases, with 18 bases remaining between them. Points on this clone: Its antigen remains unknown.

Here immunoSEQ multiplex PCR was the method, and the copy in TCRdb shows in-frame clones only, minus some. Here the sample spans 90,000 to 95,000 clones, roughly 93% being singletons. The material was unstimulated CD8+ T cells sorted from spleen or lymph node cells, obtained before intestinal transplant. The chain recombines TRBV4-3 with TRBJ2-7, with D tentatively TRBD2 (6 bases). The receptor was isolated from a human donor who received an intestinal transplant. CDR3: CASSPTSGGVTYEQYF. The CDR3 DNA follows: TGCGCCAGCAGCCCAACCTCCGGAGGGGTCACCTACGAGCAGTACTTC.